This is a list of T cell receptor beta chains from one sample in a study of cytomegalovirus exposure and HLA in healthy donors. Profiled with immunoSEQ multiplex PCR; TCRdb holds only in-frame clones, not every one. Of about 140,000 clones listed, around 80% were seen once; the top ten hold about 2.9%. Sequencing input: PBMCs. These receptors came from a female donor in good health and CMV-seronegative. CDR3s include the opening cysteine and the closing phenylalanine or tryptophan. The D gene is left open where the match is weak. Size is stated for part of the rows, as once, few or many counts, or as a class when the clone is expanded.

NA,TRBJ1-1,NA,TRBV21-1,TGTGCCAGCAGCAACGCCGAAAAGGGACAGCAGAACACTGAAGCTTTCTTT,CASSNAEKGQQNTEAFF
NA,TRBJ1-1,NA,TRBV6-5,TGTGCCAGCATGGCAGACATGAACACTGAAGCTTTCTTT,CASMADMNTEAFF
NA,TRBJ2-7,NA,TRBV6-1,TGTGCCACCAACGTTGCTGGGGGCCCCTACGAGCAGTACTTC,CATNVAGGPYEQYF
NA,TRBJ2-4,TRBD1,TRBV6-5,TGTGCCAGCAGTTGGACAGGGGAGAACATTCAGTACTTC,CASSWTGENIQYF
NA,TRBJ1-4,NA,TRBV19,TGTGCCAGTAGTAAGCGAAGTCGAAATGAAAAACTGTTTTTT,CASSKRSRNEKLFF
NA,TRBJ2-2,NA,TRBV6-4,TGTGCCAGCAGTGACGTACTTTCGAACACCGGGGAGCTGTTTTTT,CASSDVLSNTGELFF
NA,TRBJ1-1,NA,TRBV6-5,TGTGCCAGCAGTCCCCGAGTCGTCACTGAAGCTTTCTTT,CASSPRVVTEAFF
NA,TRBJ1-1,TRBD1,TRBV4-2,TGTGCCAGCAGCCAAGGAGGACAGGGCAACACTGAAGCTTTCTTT,CASSQGGQGNTEAFF
few,TRBJ2-2,TRBD2,TRBV4-1,TGCGCCAGCAGCCAAACTAGCGGGGGGGCCCACACCGGGGAGCTGTTTTTT,CASSQTSGGAHTGELFF
once,TRBJ1-2,NA,TRBV4-1,TGCGCCAGCAGCCAGGGTACAGGGAGAGGCTACACCTTC,CASSQGTGRGYTF
NA,TRBJ2-7,NA,TRBV30,TGTGCCTGGAGTAGAGGTGTCACCTACGAGCAGTACTTC,CAWSRGVTYEQYF
NA,TRBJ1-1,NA,TRBV5-1,TGCGCCAGCAGCTTGGCTTCGGGGAACACTGAAGCTTTCTTT,CASSLASGNTEAFF
NA,TRBJ2-3,TRBD2,TRBV7-2,TGTGCCAGCAGCCCTCTAGGCGGGGGAAAGGGGACAGATACGCAGTATTTT,CASSPLGGGKGTDTQYF
NA,TRBJ2-1,NA,TRBV27,TGTGCCAGCAGTTTTGTCCCTCGGGATGAGCAGTTCTTC,CASSFVPRDEQFF
once,TRBJ2-2,TRBD1,TRBV7-3,TGTGCCAGCAGCTTCTTCACCGGGACAGGGATCACCGGGGAGCTGTTTTTT,CASSFFTGTGITGELFF
NA,TRBJ2-7,TRBD2,TRBV4-2,TGTGCCAGCAGCCCCCCGGGACTAGGCGTCTACGAGCAGTACTTC,CASSPPGLGVYEQYF
NA,TRBJ2-3,TRBD2,TRBV2,TGTGCCAGCAGCCCTCTAGCGGGGGGCACAGATACGCAGTATTTT,CASSPLAGGTDTQYF